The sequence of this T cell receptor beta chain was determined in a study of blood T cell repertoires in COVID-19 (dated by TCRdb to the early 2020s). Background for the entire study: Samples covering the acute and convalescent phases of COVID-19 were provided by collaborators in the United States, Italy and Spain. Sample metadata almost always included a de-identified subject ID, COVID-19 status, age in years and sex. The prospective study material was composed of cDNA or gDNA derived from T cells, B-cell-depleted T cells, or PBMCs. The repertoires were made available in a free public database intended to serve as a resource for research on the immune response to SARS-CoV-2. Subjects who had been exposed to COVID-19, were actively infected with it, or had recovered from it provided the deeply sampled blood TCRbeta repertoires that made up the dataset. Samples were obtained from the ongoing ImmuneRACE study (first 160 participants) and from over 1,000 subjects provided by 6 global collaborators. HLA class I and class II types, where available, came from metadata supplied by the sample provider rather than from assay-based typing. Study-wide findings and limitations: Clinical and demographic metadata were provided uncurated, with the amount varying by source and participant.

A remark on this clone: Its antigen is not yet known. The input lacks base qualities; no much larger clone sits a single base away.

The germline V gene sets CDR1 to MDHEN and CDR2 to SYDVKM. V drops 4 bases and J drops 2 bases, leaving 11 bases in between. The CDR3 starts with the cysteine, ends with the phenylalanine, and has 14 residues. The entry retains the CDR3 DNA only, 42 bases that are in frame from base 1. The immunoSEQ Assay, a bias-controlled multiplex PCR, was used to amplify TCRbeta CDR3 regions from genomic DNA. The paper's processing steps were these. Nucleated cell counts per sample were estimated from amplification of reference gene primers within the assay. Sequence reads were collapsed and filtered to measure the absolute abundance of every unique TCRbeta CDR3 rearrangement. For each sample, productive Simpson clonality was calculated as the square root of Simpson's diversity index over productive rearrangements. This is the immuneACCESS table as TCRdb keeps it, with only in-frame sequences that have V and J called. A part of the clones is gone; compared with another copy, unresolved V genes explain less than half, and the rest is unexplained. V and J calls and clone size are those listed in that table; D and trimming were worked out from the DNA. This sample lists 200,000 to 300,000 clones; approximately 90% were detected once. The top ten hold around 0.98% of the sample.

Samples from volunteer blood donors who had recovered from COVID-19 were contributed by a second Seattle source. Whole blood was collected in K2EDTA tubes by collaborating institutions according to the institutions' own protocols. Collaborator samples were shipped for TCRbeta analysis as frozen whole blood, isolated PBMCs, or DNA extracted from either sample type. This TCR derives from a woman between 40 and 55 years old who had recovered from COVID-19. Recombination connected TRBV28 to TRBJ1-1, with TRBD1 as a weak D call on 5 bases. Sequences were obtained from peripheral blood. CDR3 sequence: CASSSPGHNTEAFF. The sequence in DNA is TGTGCCAGCAGTTCCCCCGGACACAACACTGAAGCTTTCTTT. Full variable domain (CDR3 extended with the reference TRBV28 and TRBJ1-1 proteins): DVKVTQSSRYLVKRTGEKVFLECVQDMDHENMFWYRQDPGLGLRLIYFSYDVKMKEKGDIPEGYSVSREKKERFSLILESASTNQTSMYLCASSSPGHNTEAFFGQGTRLTVV.